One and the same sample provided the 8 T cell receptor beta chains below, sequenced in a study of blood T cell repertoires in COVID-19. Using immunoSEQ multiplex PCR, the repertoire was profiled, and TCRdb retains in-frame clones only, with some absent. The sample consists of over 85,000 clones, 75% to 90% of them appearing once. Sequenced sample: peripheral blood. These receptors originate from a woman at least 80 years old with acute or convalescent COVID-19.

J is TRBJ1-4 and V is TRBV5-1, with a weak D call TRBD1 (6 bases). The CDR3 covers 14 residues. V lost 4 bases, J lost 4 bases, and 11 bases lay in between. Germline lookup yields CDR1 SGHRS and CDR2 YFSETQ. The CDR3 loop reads CASSPGQINEKLFF. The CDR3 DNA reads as TGCGCCAGCAGCCCCGGACAGATTAATGAAAAACTGTTTTTT.

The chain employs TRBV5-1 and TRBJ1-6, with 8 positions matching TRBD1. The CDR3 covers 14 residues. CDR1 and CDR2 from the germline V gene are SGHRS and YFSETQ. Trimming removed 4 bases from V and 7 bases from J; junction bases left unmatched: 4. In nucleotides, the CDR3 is TGCGCCAGCAGCCCGACAGGGGCAAATTCACCCCTCCACTTT. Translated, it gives CASSPTGANSPLHF.

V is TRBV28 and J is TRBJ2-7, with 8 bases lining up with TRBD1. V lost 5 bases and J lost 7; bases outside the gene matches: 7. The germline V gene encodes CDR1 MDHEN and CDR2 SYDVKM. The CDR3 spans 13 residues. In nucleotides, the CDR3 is TGTGCCAGCAGTCGGACAGGGCGGGGAGAGCAGTACTTC. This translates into CASSRTGRGEQYF.

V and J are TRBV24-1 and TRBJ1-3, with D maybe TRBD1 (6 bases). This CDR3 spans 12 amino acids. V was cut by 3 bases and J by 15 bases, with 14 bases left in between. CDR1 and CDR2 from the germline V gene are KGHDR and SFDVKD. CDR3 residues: CATSDPPRDKYF. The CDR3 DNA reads TGTGCCACCAGTGATCCTCCTCGGGACAAATATTTT.

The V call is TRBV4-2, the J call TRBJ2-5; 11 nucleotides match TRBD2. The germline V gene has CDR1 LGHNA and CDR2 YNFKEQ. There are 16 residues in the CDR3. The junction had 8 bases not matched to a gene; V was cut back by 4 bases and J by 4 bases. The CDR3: CASSLGTSGRPETQYF. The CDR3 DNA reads TGTGCCAGCAGCCTTGGGACTAGCGGTCGTCCAGAGACCCAGTACTTC.

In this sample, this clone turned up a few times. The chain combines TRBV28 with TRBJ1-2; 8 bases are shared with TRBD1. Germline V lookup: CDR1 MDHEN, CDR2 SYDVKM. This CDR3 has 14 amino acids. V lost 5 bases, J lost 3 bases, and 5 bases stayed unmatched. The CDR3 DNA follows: TGTGCCAGCAGTCTAGACAGGGGTCACTATGGCTACACCTTC. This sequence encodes CASSLDRGHYGYTF.

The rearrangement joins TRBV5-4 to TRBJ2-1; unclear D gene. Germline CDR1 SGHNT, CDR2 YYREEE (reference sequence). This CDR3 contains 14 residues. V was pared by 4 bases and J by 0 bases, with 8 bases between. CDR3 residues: CASSRSGSYNEQFF. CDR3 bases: TGTGCCAGCAGCCGCTCCGGCTCCTACAATGAGCAGTTCTTC.

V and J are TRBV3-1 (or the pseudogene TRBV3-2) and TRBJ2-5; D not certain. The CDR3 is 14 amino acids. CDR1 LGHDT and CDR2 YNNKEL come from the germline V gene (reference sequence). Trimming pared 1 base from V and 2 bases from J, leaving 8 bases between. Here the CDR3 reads CASSQGALQETQYF. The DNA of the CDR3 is TGTGCCAGCAGCCAAGGCGCTTTGCAAGAGACCCAGTACTTC.